This T cell receptor (beta chain) came from a study of T cell responses to AZD1222 COVID-19 vaccine. CDR1 is MNHEY, CDR2 SMNVEV, per germline (reference sequence). The V segment lost 5 bases and the J segment 0 bases; nucleotides outside the gene matches: 6. The CDR3 runs to 15 residues. Details on this clone: Its antigen is undetermined.

Method: immunoSEQ multiplex PCR; TCRdb's copy keeps in-frame clones and lacks some. This sample has some 120,000 clones, with about 90% found just once. Whole-study results and caveats: After the peak T cell response, and only then, were repertoires sampled. Reports say nearly half of spike-specific TCRs go after unmutated variant regions. It should be noted that donors were predominantly white British and more often female, and clonal diversity was possibly underestimated. When two AZD1222 doses had been given, Spike-specific TCR breadth and depth rose.

The origin of this receptor is an adult in good health. The chain links TRBV27 to TRBJ1-1; 7 bases align to TRBD1. The material sequenced was peripheral blood, taken on day 0 of AZD1222 vaccination. The CDR3 nucleotides are TGTGCCAGCAGTCCCGGGACAGCCATGAACACTGAAGCTTTCTTT. Its protein is CASSPGTAMNTEAFF.